This T cell receptor (beta chain) is drawn from a study of CD8+CD57+ T cells in acquired aplastic anemia. Across the whole study: An average of approximately 3.4 ug of DNA was obtained from sorted CD4+ and CD8+ cells.

Whole-study findings and limits: Between patients and controls, some 31 CD8+ CDR3 sequences were found in common.

It was patients with CD8+CD57+ cell expansion by flow cytometry who were chosen for sequencing. Each patient gave a blood sample that was collected before any therapy had been received. The use of genomic DNA as template underpinned the TCR beta VDJ and CDR3 profiling. One entry per CDR3 protein, called by TCRdb with MiXCR from the reads. The sample lists about 120,000 distinct CDR3 sequences, 50% to 70% occurring once. The CDR3 is 14 residues long. Trimming removed 4 bases from V and 4 bases from J, with 13 bases in between. Germline V gene data show CDR1 as MGHDK and CDR2 as SYGVNS. Worth noting for this clonotype: The antigen is unknown.

Sequenced sample: sorted CD4+, CD8+, or CD8+CD57+ T cells (not recorded which) from PBMCs. The chain uses TRBV25-1 and TRBJ1-1; D possibly corresponds to TRBD1 (5 bases). The clonotype comes from a human donor with aplastic anemia. CDR3 DNA sequence: TGTGCCAGCAGTGGAGCTTGGAGGGGCACTGAAGCTTTCTTT. Translated, it gives CASSGAWRGTEAFF.